Listed here is a single T cell receptor beta chain. This specimen belongs to a study of blood T cell repertoires in COVID-19. Study overall: Sources were T cells, B-cell-depleted T cells, or PBMCs; the material itself was cDNA or gDNA.

Authors' methods: Estimation of nucleated cell counts was performed using reference gene primer amplification. Clones were read by immunoSEQ multiplex PCR, and TCRdb kept only the in-frame ones, dropping some. That table furnishes V, J and clone size, whereas the DNA furnished D and trimming. This sample yields about 130,000 clones, of which about 75% are seen a single time; roughly a fifth belongs to the top ten. Germline CDR1 and CDR2: SGHTA and FQGNSA. V was clipped by 3 bases and J by 0 bases, with 9 bases between them. This CDR3 has 15 residues. The clonotype was recovered from an older man with acute or convalescent COVID-19. Sequences were obtained from peripheral blood. The rearrangement joins TRBV7-2 to TRBJ2-1; possibly TRBD1 for D (5 bases). The CDR3: CASSLDTRSYNEQFF. The CDR3 DNA reads as TGTGCCAGCAGCTTGGACACGCGCTCCTACAATGAGCAGTTCTTC. Full variable domain (outside the CDR3, taken from reference TRBV7-2 and TRBJ2-1): GAGVSQSPSNKVTEKGKDVELRCDPISGHTALYWYRQSLGQGLEFLIYFQGNSAPDKSGLPSDRFSAERTGGSVSTLTIQRTQQEDSAVYLCASSLDTRSYNEQFFGPGTRLTVL.